Listed here are 26 T cell receptor beta chains from one sample, sequenced in a study of control samples from healthy donors and cancer patients. Sequencing used immunoSEQ multiplex PCR; TCRdb keeps in-frame clones, though not all of them. Among about 130,000 clones listed, approximately 90% were seen once. The sample comprised blood. The source of these receptors is a man aged 35-49 years in good health.

The J gene is TRBJ1-5, the V gene TRBV7-3; D ambiguous. The germline CDR1 and CDR2 sequences are SGHTA and FQGTGA. CDR3 length equals 15 residues. V lost 5 bases and J lost 5, with 16 bases in between. The CDR3 region has the DNA TGTGCCAGCAGCAAAAGGAAGAAGGTTTATCAGCCCCAGCATTTT. This translates into CASSKRKKVYQPQHF.

V gene TRBV9 combines with J gene TRBJ1-4; D may be TRBD1 (5 bases). The V and J ends lost 4 bases and 2 bases respectively, with 9 bases between them. Germline lookup yields CDR1 SGDLS and CDR2 YYNGEE. This CDR3 spans 14 amino acids. CDR3 in amino acids: CASSRDPTNEKLFF. As DNA, the CDR3 is TGTGCCAGCAGCAGGGACCCTACTAATGAAAAACTGTTTTTT.

V gene TRBV7-3 combines with J gene TRBJ2-5; D is undetermined. Germline V CDR1 and CDR2: SGHTA, FQGTGA. V was trimmed by 4 bases and J by 2 bases, leaving 8 bases between them. This CDR3 contains 13 residues. The chain's CDR3 is CASSSARQETQYF. The DNA for the CDR3 is TGTGCCAGCAGCTCAGCGCGGCAAGAGACCCAGTACTTC. The variable domain in full, completed from reference TRBV7-3 and TRBJ2-5, reads GAGVSQTPSNKVTEKGKYVELRCDPISGHTALYWYRQSLGQGPEFLIYFQGTGAADDSGLPNDRFFAVRPEGSVSTLKIQRTERGDSAVYLCASSSARQETQYFGPGTRLLVL.

The chain employs TRBV14 and TRBJ1-1, with D unclear. The germline V and J ends were trimmed by 4 bases and 2 bases, with 11 bases remaining between them. The CDR3 covers 14 residues. Germline V gene lookup returns CDR1 SGHDN and CDR2 FVKESK. The CDR3 reads CASSPETPNTEAFF. CDR3 DNA sequence: TGTGCCAGCAGCCCCGAGACACCTAACACTGAAGCTTTCTTT.

This chain links TRBV27 with TRBJ1-1; D perhaps matches TRBD1 (6 bases). Between the trimmed V and J ends, which lost 3 bases and 2 bases, there was a span of 19 bases. The CDR3 covers 17 residues. CDR1 is MNHEY and CDR2 is SMNVEV in the germline V gene (reference sequence). Here the CDR3 reads CASSFGFGGRKNTEAFF. CDR3 sequence (DNA): TGTGCCAGCAGTTTCGGGTTTGGGGGGCGGAAAAACACTGAAGCTTTCTTT.

The V call is TRBV30, the J call TRBJ2-7; no clear D. Germline CDR1 is GTSNPN and CDR2 is SVGIG (reference sequence). V was clipped by 5 bases and J by 0 bases, with 8 bases between them. The CDR3 has 12 amino acids. CDR3 amino acids: CAWGWSSYEQYF. The CDR3 nucleotides are TGTGCCTGGGGTTGGAGCTCCTACGAGCAGTACTTC.

The chain carries TRBV13 and TRBJ1-6; D is uncertain. The germline V gene has CDR1 PRHDT and CDR2 FYEKMQ (reference sequence). There are 14 residues in the CDR3. Trimming removed 3 bases from V and 6 bases from J, with 9 bases in between. The CDR3 DNA reads TGTGCCAGCAGCTTCGGTCACGGTAATTCACCCCTCCACTTT. Its protein product is CASSFGHGNSPLHF.

The CDR3 sequence: CASSPPGVIPYTF. CDR3 in DNA: TGTGCCAGCAGCCCTCCAGGCGTTATTCCCTACACCTTC. The chain joins TRBV5-4 to TRBJ1-2; the D is unclear. Trimming pared 4 bases from V and 10 bases from J, leaving 17 bases between. The CDR3 spans 13 residues. Germline V lookup: CDR1 SGHNT, CDR2 YYREEE (reference sequence).

This chain links TRBV4-1 with TRBJ2-6, with 7 bases identical to TRBD2. The CDR3 contains 18 residues. Germline lookup yields CDR1 MGHRA and CDR2 YSYEKL. The V and J ends lost 0 bases and 0 bases, in that order; junction bases with no gene match: 5. The CDR3 bases are TGCGCCAGCAGCCAAGACTCAGCGGGGTTCTCTGGGGCCAACGTCCTGACTTTC. It encodes CASSQDSAGFSGANVLTF.

This sequence joins TRBV5-1 and TRBJ2-3, with no clear D. The CDR3 is made up of 15 amino acids. Germline lookup yields CDR1 SGHRS and CDR2 YFSETQ. V gave up 6 bases and J gave up 2 bases, with 16 bases separating them. As DNA, the CDR3 is TGCGCCAGCACCCTAGGGCACCCAGTCACAGATACGCAGTATTTT. Translating it yields CASTLGHPVTDTQYF.

This clone has just one count. The rearrangement links TRBV19 to TRBJ2-3; unclear D gene. In germline, CDR1 is LNHDA, CDR2 SQIVND (reference sequence). Trimming took 5 bases from V and 0 from J, leaving 12 bases between them. CDR3 size: 15 residues. CDR3 sequence (DNA): TGTGCCAGTAGTTTTACCTGGGTGAGCACAGATACGCAGTATTTT. Its protein product is CASSFTWVSTDTQYF.

The V and J genes are TRBV11-1 and TRBJ2-7, with TRBD2 matching 12 bases. Germline CDR1 and CDR2: SGHAT and FQDESV (reference sequence). With V trimmed by 3 bases and J by 2 bases, 2 bases remained unmatched. The CDR3 consists of 15 residues. CDR3: CASSFLAGGTYEQYF. The CDR3 DNA is TGTGCCAGCAGCTTTCTAGCGGGGGGGACCTACGAGCAGTACTTC. Full variable domain (outside the CDR3, taken from reference TRBV11-1 and TRBJ2-7): EAEVAQSPRYKITEKSQAVAFWCDPISGHATLYWYRQILGQGPELLVQFQDESVVDDSQLPKDRFSAERLKGVDSTLKIQPAELGDSAMYLCASSFLAGGTYEQYFGPGTRLTVT.

The V and J genes are TRBV5-1 and TRBJ1-1; D is ambiguous. V was pared by 4 bases and J by 1 base, with 8 bases between. The CDR3 has 13 amino acids. Germline CDR1 is SGHRS and CDR2 is YFSETQ. CDR3 sequence (DNA): TGCGCCAGCAGCACACAAACGAACACTGAAGCTTTCTTT. Translated: CASSTQTNTEAFF.

The chain carries TRBV7-9 and TRBJ1-6; D may be TRBD1 (5 bases). Between the trimmed V and J ends, which lost 5 bases and 8 bases, there was a span of 13 bases. Germline V gene data show CDR1 as SEHNR and CDR2 as FQNEAQ (reference sequence). This CDR3 has 14 residues. This CDR3 reads CASSLQGRDSPLHF. CDR3 bases: TGTGCCAGCAGCCTCCAGGGTCGGGATTCACCCCTCCACTTT.

This clone was detected only once. The V call is TRBV9, the J call TRBJ1-2, with 7 bases fitting TRBD1. V was pared by 2 bases and J by 11 bases, with 6 bases of the junction left unmatched. The CDR3 is 12 amino acids. The V gene's germline CDR1 is SGDLS and CDR2 YYNGEE. CDR3 coding DNA: TGTGCCAGCAGCGTTTCGACAGGGAGGTACACCTTC. Translating gives CASSVSTGRYTF.

V is TRBV7-9 and J is TRBJ1-2; 8 nucleotides agree with TRBD1. Germline V gives CDR1 SEHNR, CDR2 FQNEAQ (reference sequence). J gave up 7 bases and V 1 base, and 5 bases lay outside the gene matches. The CDR3 loop spans 14 amino acids. The CDR3: CASSLGGQGAGYTF. As DNA, the CDR3 is TGTGCCAGCAGCTTAGGGGGGCAGGGGGCTGGCTACACCTTC. The variable domain in full, completed from reference TRBV7-9 and TRBJ1-2, reads DTGVSQNPRHKITKRGQNVTFRCDPISEHNRLYWYRQTLGQGPEFLTYFQNEAQLEKSRLLSDRFSAERPKGSFSTLEIQRTEQGDSAMYLCASSLGGQGAGYTFGSGTRLTVV.

This chain joins TRBV2 and TRBJ1-4, with 7 nucleotides matching TRBD1. CDR1 SNHLY and CDR2 FYNNEI come from the germline V gene. This CDR3 spans 15 amino acids. J was trimmed by 4 bases and V by 8 bases; bases with no gene match: 10. This CDR3 is CASCKVGTDNEKLFF. CDR3 in DNA: TGTGCCAGCTGTAAAGTTGGGACAGATAATGAAAAACTGTTTTTT.

This rearrangement joins TRBV30 to TRBJ2-7; tentative D call: TRBD2 (6 bases). The CDR3 covers 15 residues. The germline V gene encodes CDR1 GTSNPN and CDR2 SVGIG (reference sequence). V lost 0 bases, J lost 6 bases, and 18 bases lay in between. CDR3 in DNA: TGTGCCTGGAGTGTACAGGAGGGGCGGGCGGGCGAGCAGTACTTC. Amino acids: CAWSVQEGRAGEQYF.

The chain links TRBV5-1 to TRBJ1-2; a possible D gene is TRBD1 (5 bases). The ends were cut back, 5 bases at V and 7 bases at J, with 21 bases in the middle. The CDR3 runs 15 residues. From germline, CDR1 is SGHRS and CDR2 YFSETQ. The CDR3 protein is CASSSPATGRPGYTF. CDR3 nucleotide sequence: TGCGCCAGCAGTTCTCCAGCCACAGGTCGTCCTGGCTACACCTTC.

This clone appeared a few times. V gene TRBV11-3 combines with J gene TRBJ1-1; D remains unclear. The CDR3 loop spans 12 amino acids. Between the trimmed V and J ends, which lost 0 bases and 2 bases, there was a span of 1 base. Germline CDR1 reads SGHNT; CDR2 reads YENEEA. The CDR3 nucleotides are TGTGCCAGCAGCTTAGATAACACTGAAGCTTTCTTT. It encodes CASSLDNTEAFF.

The chain uses TRBV7-9 and TRBJ2-7; 10 nucleotides agree with TRBD1. V lost 5 bases and J lost 4; bases outside the gene matches: 8. Germline values: CDR1 SEHNR, CDR2 FQNEAQ (reference sequence). The CDR3 runs to 15 residues. CDR3 region: CASSQTGGPLYEQYF. The CDR3 DNA is TGTGCCAGCAGCCAGACAGGGGGCCCCCTTTACGAGCAGTACTTC.

The chain employs TRBV6-6 and TRBJ1-1, with a weak D call TRBD1 (6 bases). V was trimmed by 7 bases and J by 1 base, leaving 16 bases between them. CDR1 is MNHNY, CDR2 SVGAGI, per germline (reference sequence). This CDR3 is built from 15 residues. CDR3 sequence (DNA): TGTGCCAGCAAGAACCCCCCGGGACAGAACACTGAAGCTTTCTTT. Amino acids: CASKNPPGQNTEAFF.

This chain uses TRBV27 with TRBJ1-5; D remains ambiguous. CDR3 length: 13 amino acids. Trimming stripped 6 bases from V and 4 bases from J, with 10 bases between. Germline V lookup: CDR1 MNHEY, CDR2 SMNVEV (reference sequence). The CDR3 loop reads CASSSVGNQPQHF. DNA of the CDR3: TGTGCCAGCAGCTCAGTCGGGAATCAGCCCCAGCATTTT.

This clone came up once. The gene calls are TRBV9 and TRBJ2-5; 7 bases are a match to TRBD1. Germline V gene data show CDR1 as SGDLS and CDR2 as YYNGEE. V lost 0 bases to trimming and J lost 2 bases; unmatched junction nucleotides: 13. The CDR3 totals 18 residues. The DNA for the CDR3 is TGTGCCAGCAGCGTAGGATCACAGGGGTCCAGGTGGCAAGAGACCCAGTACTTC. Protein product: CASSVGSQGSRWQETQYF.

This chain connects TRBV11-2 to TRBJ1-6; the match to TRBD1 covers 8 bases. Germline loops: CDR1 SGHAT, CDR2 FQNNGV. J gave up 10 bases and V 6 bases, and 8 bases lay outside the gene matches. The CDR3 runs to 14 residues. In DNA form, the CDR3 reads TGTGCCAGCAGGCGAGGGACAGGCGCGTCACCCCTCCACTTT. Translated: CASRRGTGASPLHF. The full variable domain, rest sourced from reference TRBV11-2 and TRBJ1-6, is EAGVAQSPRYKIIEKRQSVAFWCNPISGHATLYWYQQILGQGPKLLIQFQNNGVVDDSQLPKDRFSAERLKGVDSTLKIQPAKLEDSAVYLCASRRGTGASPLHFGNGTRLTVT.

This clone was counted once. The gene calls are TRBV7-2 and TRBJ1-1, with D possibly TRBD1 on 6 matching bases. The ends were cut back, 1 base at V and 8 bases at J, with 11 bases in the middle. Germline-derived CDR1 and CDR2 are SGHTA and FQGNSA. The CDR3 is 13 amino acids. The CDR3 DNA follows: TGTGCCAGCAGCTTAGGGGCACAGGGAGAAGCTTTCTTT. Protein sequence: CASSLGAQGEAFF. The variable domain in full, completed from reference TRBV7-2 and TRBJ1-1, reads GAGVSQSPSNKVTEKGKDVELRCDPISGHTALYWYRQSLGQGLEFLIYFQGNSAPDKSGLPSDRFSAERTGGSVSTLTIQRTQQEDSAVYLCASSLGAQGEAFFGQGTRLTVV.